One sample yielded the 9 T cell receptor beta chains listed below, sequenced in a study of cytomegalovirus exposure and HLA in healthy donors. Primers included in the PCR were 60 Vbeta and 13 Jbeta primers. TCRdb's table, derived via immunoSEQ multiplex PCR, lists solely in-frame clones and lacks some. This sample has 75,000 to 90,000 clones, with around three quarters found just once. The sequencing sample was made of PBMCs. The source is a woman between 35 and 50 years old in good health and CMV-seropositive.

The rearrangement uses TRBV29-1 and TRBJ1-1; D possibly corresponds to TRBD1 (5 bases). Germline values: CDR1 SQVTM, CDR2 ANQGSEA. The CDR3 spans 14 residues. Trimming left V 6 bases short and J 4 bases short, with 18 bases between. CDR3 protein: CSVRGGVLGTEAFF. In nucleotides, the CDR3 is TGCAGCGTCCGAGGAGGGGTTCTCGGCACTGAAGCTTTCTTT.

The CDR3: CASSQGGTGTTYNEQFF. In DNA form, the CDR3 reads TGTGCCAGCAGCCAAGGGGGGACCGGGACTACCTACAATGAGCAGTTCTTC. V is TRBV14 and J is TRBJ2-1; 7 bases are a match to TRBD2. The CDR3 consists of 17 residues. CDR1 is SGHDN, CDR2 FVKESK, per germline. J was trimmed by 2 bases and V by 1 base; bases with no gene match: 8.

The V gene is TRBV6-1, the J gene TRBJ1-1; 7 bases agree with TRBD1. Germline values: CDR1 MNHNS, CDR2 SASEGT. CDR3 length: 14 residues. V trimming: 5 bases; J trimming: 3 bases; junction bases outside the gene matches: 6. The CDR3 here is CASSLSGGYTEAFF. The CDR3 DNA reads TGTGCCAGCAGTCTTTCAGGGGGTTACACTGAAGCTTTCTTT.

The genes are TRBV7-2 and TRBJ2-7; D ambiguous. CDR3 length equals 12 residues. V shed 1 base and J shed 6 bases, with 7 bases lying between them. Germline assignment: CDR1 SGHTA and CDR2 FQGNSA. CDR3 nucleotides: TGTGCCAGCAGCTTAGACCACTTCGAGCAGTACTTC. This encodes CASSLDHFEQYF.

The J gene is TRBJ2-5, the V gene TRBV29-1; D is unclear. Germline CDR1 is SQVTM and CDR2 is ANQGSEA. The CDR3 runs 11 residues. V was pared by 3 bases and J by 5 bases, with 7 bases between. CDR3 in DNA: TGCAGCGTTGATGAGCTTGAGACCCAGTACTTC. Amino acids: CSVDELETQYF.

The V call is TRBV28, the J call TRBJ2-7; TRBD2 agrees at 8 bases. CDR3 length: 15 amino acids. Germline CDR1 and CDR2: MDHEN and SYDVKM. Unmatched junction bases numbered 8, after V lost 5 bases and J lost 2 bases. CDR3 protein: CASSGIAGLTYEQYF. In nucleotides, the CDR3 is TGTGCCAGCAGTGGAATAGCGGGACTAACCTACGAGCAGTACTTC.

DNA of the CDR3: TGTGCCAGCAGCCAAATGACGGGGGGCTCCATAATTGGCGATGAGCAGTTCTTC. Protein: CASSQMTGGSIIGDEQFF. The rearrangement uses TRBV4-2 and TRBJ2-1, with D possibly TRBD2 on 7 matching bases. CDR1 is LGHNA, CDR2 YNFKEQ, per germline. The CDR3 has 18 residues. The ends were cut back, 2 bases at V and 8 bases at J, with 25 bases in the middle.

This clone was detected only a few times. The rearrangement links TRBV10-2 to TRBJ2-7, with 7 bases identical to TRBD1. V was clipped by 3 bases and J by 3 bases; unmatched bases: 11. The CDR3 is made up of 16 amino acids. Germline V CDR1 and CDR2: WSHSY, SAAADI. The CDR3, as DNA: TGCGCCAGCAGTGATAAAAGGACAGGAGCCCGCTACGAGCAGTACTTC. Protein product: CASSDKRTGARYEQYF.

The chain links TRBV7-9 to TRBJ1-6, with 11 bases aligning to TRBD1. CDR1 and CDR2 (germline): SEHNR, FQNEAQ (reference sequence). The CDR3 is 14 residues long. Trimming removed 6 bases from V and 9 bases from J; junction bases left unmatched: 4. The CDR3 coding sequence is TGTGCCAGCAGTCGGACAGGGGGCATTTCACCCCTCCACTTT. It yields the protein CASSRTGGISPLHF.